The T cell receptor beta chain described here comes from a study of metastatic and nonmetastatic thyroid tumors (dated by TCRdb to about 2020). In terms of the full investigation: The researchers compared repertoires between peripheral blood samples and tumor or nodule tissue samples from patients with malignant or benign thyroid disease. Paper-wide results and their limitations: In both blood and tumor samples, malignant tumors were reported to have significantly higher TCR beta diversity than benign nodules.

Comments on this clone: The antigen this receptor binds is unknown. No qualities accompany the bases; no much larger clone lies one base away.

Libraries were built with PCR. The sample was run on an Illumina HiSeq 4000. High-throughput sequencing was used to profile the TCR beta-chain CDR3 region of each patient. The authors' pipeline ran thus. Drawing on CDR3 differences between clinicopathological groups, the researchers built a classifier meant to tell apart patients with distant-metastatic papillary thyroid cancer. The Shannon index was used to measure repertoire diversity, and the Morisita-Horn index was used to measure how similar tumor and blood repertoires were. The public reads were run again by TCRdb, first through fastp at Q25 and then through MiXCR, and only productive beta chains were kept. The V and J calls here are based on TCRdb, not the publication. The sample table records 20,000 to 30,000 clones; 13% of these occur just once. The ten top clones hold approximately 14% of the sample. CDR3 length: 14 amino acids, cysteine to phenylalanine. Left in the record is the CDR3 DNA by itself, 42 bases read in frame from the first base. Via the germline V gene (reference sequence), CDR1 is GTSNPN and CDR2 SVGIG. V is cut by 3 bases and J by 8 bases, and the space between the germline ends is 19 bases.

None of the patients had been given any treatment before thyroid surgery. Patient clinical samples collected from 2012 to 2018 were retrospectively analysed using T-cell receptor beta sequencing. Material: blood. The chain couples TRBV30 to TRBJ1-2; the D gene is possibly TRBD1, with 6 bases matching. The sequence was obtained from a female donor with papillary thyroid cancer or a benign thyroid nodule (not recorded which). Some clones in this sample may be carry-over from other donors' samples. CDR3 reads: CAWRQGGGQRGYTF. The sequenced DNA: TGTGCCTGGAGACAAGGAGGGGGGCAACGCGGCTACACCTTC.